Listed below are T cell receptor beta chains from one sample, sequenced in a study of cytomegalovirus exposure and HLA in healthy donors. Sequencing used immunoSEQ multiplex PCR; TCRdb keeps in-frame clones, though not all of them. The profile covers about 100,000 clones, with over 60% appearing a single time and approximately 4.5% taken by the ten largest. The sequenced sample consisted of PBMCs. The receptors come from a male donor in good health and CMV-seronegative. Both conserved end residues are part of each CDR3. The D gene is left open where the match is weak. Clone sizes are given selectively: once, few, many, or a class where the clone is expanded.

size: few; V: TRBV5-6; J: TRBJ1-2; D: .; DNA: TGTGCCAGCAGCCAGAACTATGGCTACACCTTC; CDR3: CASSQNYGYTF
size: .; V: TRBV9; J: TRBJ2-3; D: TRBD2; DNA: TGTGCCAGCAGCGTAGTGGGTAGCGGGTTTGGAGATACGCAGTATTTT; CDR3: CASSVVGSGFGDTQYF
size: few; V: TRBV7-9; J: TRBJ1-2; D: .; DNA: TGTCCCAGCAGCCACGATACGGGATTTTACTATGGCTACACCTTC; CDR3: CPSSHDTGFYYGYTF
size: .; V: TRBV13; J: TRBJ1-5; D: .; DNA: TGTGCCAGCAGCTTGGGGGGTAGATTCCAGCATTTT; CDR3: CASSLGGRFQHF
size: .; V: TRBV7-9; J: TRBJ2-1; D: .; DNA: TGTGCCAGCAGCTCCCGGGAACGGGCATCCTACAATGAGCAGTTCTTC; CDR3: CASSSRERASYNEQFF
size: .; V: TRBV5-6; J: TRBJ2-2; D: .; DNA: TGTGCCAGCAGCTTGGGACCCCCACAGGGTGTGTACACCGGGGAGCTGTTTTTT; CDR3: CASSLGPPQGVYTGELFF
size: .; V: TRBV10-3; J: TRBJ2-7; D: .; DNA: TGTGCCATCAGTGCGGACAGCGGCTACGAGCAGTACTTC; CDR3: CAISADSGYEQYF
size: .; V: TRBV6-5; J: TRBJ2-5; D: .; DNA: TGTGCCAGCAGGTACTCCTCAGGGTTGTGGACCCAGTACTTC; CDR3: CASRYSSGLWTQYF
size: few; V: TRBV5-6; J: TRBJ2-3; D: TRBD1; DNA: TGTGCCAGCAGCTGGGGGACAGGGACAGATACGCAGTATTTT; CDR3: CASSWGTGTDTQYF
size: .; V: TRBV5-4; J: TRBJ1-2; D: .; DNA: TGTGCCAGCAGCTTGGCCGAAGGACATCTCTATGGCTACACCTTC; CDR3: CASSLAEGHLYGYTF
size: few; V: TRBV5-1; J: TRBJ2-7; D: TRBD2; DNA: TGCGCCAGCAGAGAGAGCGGGAGGGGCTCCTACGAGCAGTACTTC; CDR3: CASRESGRGSYEQYF
size: few; V: TRBV7-8; J: TRBJ1-4; D: TRBD1; DNA: TGTGCCAGCAGCTTACTCAGGGGGTCTAATGAAAAACTGTTTTTT; CDR3: CASSLLRGSNEKLFF
size: .; V: TRBV6-5; J: TRBJ2-1; D: .; DNA: TGTGCCAGCAGTTACTCAGGCAGGATGGCTAATGAGCAGTTCTTC; CDR3: CASSYSGRMANEQFF
size: .; V: TRBV5-1; J: TRBJ2-7; D: TRBD2; DNA: TGCGCCAGCAGCTCCGGGACTAGCGGGACCTTCGGGGAGCAGTACTTC; CDR3: CASSSGTSGTFGEQYF
size: .; V: TRBV6-5; J: TRBJ1-1; D: .; DNA: TGTGCCAGCAGTTACTCGAACGGGAATGAAGCTTTCTTT; CDR3: CASSYSNGNEAFF
size: .; V: TRBV19; J: TRBJ2-1; D: TRBD2; DNA: TGTGCCAGTAGTATAGGAACGAGACTAGCATCCTACAATGAGCAGTTCTTC; CDR3: CASSIGTRLASYNEQFF
size: .; V: TRBV6-1; J: TRBJ2-4; D: TRBD2; DNA: TGTGCCAGCAGTGGGGTTAGCGGGATCAAAAACATTCAGTACTTC; CDR3: CASSGVSGIKNIQYF
size: .; V: TRBV2; J: TRBJ2-1; D: TRBD2; DNA: TGTGCCAGCAGTGAAAGACTAGCACCCCATGAGCAGTTCTTC; CDR3: CASSERLAPHEQFF
size: .; V: TRBV4-1; J: TRBJ2-3; D: TRBD2; DNA: TGCGCCAGCAGCCAAGGTAGCGGGAATATGAGGACAGATACGCAGTATTTT; CDR3: CASSQGSGNMRTDTQYF
size: .; V: TRBV6-5; J: TRBJ2-2; D: .; DNA: TGTGCCAGCAAAGCGGACAGAGCGAACACCGGGGAGCTGTTTTTT; CDR3: CASKADRANTGELFF
size: .; V: TRBV19; J: TRBJ2-1; D: TRBD2; DNA: TGTGCCAGTAGTATAGTCCCAGGCCCGTTCGCACTAGCGGGATTCTATGAGCAGTTCTTC; CDR3: CASSIVPGPFALAGFYEQFF
size: .; V: TRBV10-3; J: TRBJ1-2; D: .; DNA: TGTGCCATCAGTGAATCAGGGATGGACTATGGCTACACCTTC; CDR3: CAISESGMDYGYTF